This T cell receptor (beta chain) was sequenced during a study of blood T cell repertoires in COVID-19. About the study: The United States, Italy and Spain were the sources of the acute and convalescent COVID-19 samples. Sources were T cells, B-cell-depleted T cells, or PBMCs; the material itself was cDNA or gDNA.

This clone was recorded a few times. Germline loops: CDR1 SGHTS, CDR2 YDEGEE. This CDR3 contains 15 residues. V lost 2 bases, J lost 4 bases, and 14 bases lay in between. Source study methods: Amplification from reference gene primers served as the basis for estimated nucleated cell counts. Here immunoSEQ multiplex PCR was the method, and the copy in TCRdb shows in-frame clones only, minus some. V, J and clone size were drawn from that table, and D and trimming were deduced from the DNA. The table shows about 220,000 clones, with approximately 80% occurring only once. V is TRBV5-8 and J is TRBJ2-3; TRBD2 might be the D (6 bases). This sequence originates from a human donor in a cohort sampled during active COVID-19. The source material was peripheral blood. The CDR3 DNA is TGTGCCAGCAGCTTCAGGGCGGGGACCGCAGATACGCAGTATTTT. It codes for CASSFRAGTADTQYF.